This T cell receptor (beta chain) was retrieved from a study of PD-1 blockade in classical Hodgkin lymphoma (TCRdb year 2020). Concerning the study at large: Nivolumab dosing was 3 mg/kg intravenously every 2 weeks, continuing until either disease progression or unacceptable toxicity. The study used CyTOF and TCR beta sequencing to define a peripheral blood immune signature of response to PD-1 blockade in classical Hodgkin lymphoma.

The sample's time point, from its label and the paper: cycle 4 day 1 (C4D1), after about 6 weeks of nivolumab. All trial patients had relapsed after autologous stem cell transplantation, with cohorts A, B and C differing in prior brentuximab vedotin exposure. The trial cohort comprised approximately 55 patients with relapsed/refractory classical Hodgkin lymphoma whose best overall responses were complete response, partial response or progressive disease. Trial patients were treated with single-agent nivolumab in the multi-cohort phase II CheckMate 205 trial. An independent review committee assessed best overall response using the 2007 International Working Group response criteria. Trial PBMCs were obtained immediately prior to nivolumab initiation (C1D1) and on therapy at cycle 2 day 1 and cycle 4 day 1. After peripheral blood was drawn into 8 mL Vacutainer Cell Preparation Tubes, PBMCs were isolated by centrifugation and then cryopreserved.

The study at large found these results: Only a single clinical trial cohort was studied, and what caused the repertoire differences, possibly disease activity or prior therapy, remained undefined. A significant rise by C4D1 was seen in CD4+ but not CD8+ TCR diversity (p=0.0027 vs p=0.16), with the rise being most apparent in complete responders (p=0.02). Baseline TCR diversity was reported to be lower in newly diagnosed patients than in healthy donors, and even lower in relapsed/refractory patients. Among trial patients, those achieving complete response had baseline diversity similar to that of newly diagnosed patients, while diversity was significantly lower in partial responders and progressors. Patients starting nivolumab less than 1 year after ASCT had lower diversity and were excluded from later analyses to avoid confounding by immune reconstitution.

V drops 8 bases and J drops 5 bases, leaving 15 bases in between. The CDR3 runs 13 residues from the cysteine to the phenylalanine. Only the CDR3 DNA stays, 39 bases, in frame from base 1. According to the germline V gene, CDR1 reads MNHNS and CDR2 reads SASEGT. About this clone itself: It has no known antigen specificity. Base qualities were left out, and no much larger clone turns up one base away.

Genomic DNA was isolated using the Qiagen DNeasy kit from unsorted PBMCs as well as from negatively selected CD4+ and CD8+ fractions. TCR beta CDR3 regions were amplified by immunoSEQ multiplex PCR using primers annealing to V and J segments. A synthetic immune receptor repertoire was used to minimize amplification bias, and any remaining bias was removed computationally after sequencing. On the authors' methods: Repertoire diversity was quantified as the Shannon entropy index using custom Python scripts. Unsorted, CD4+ and CD8+ repertoires were analyzed separately, except in combined analyses where CD4+ and CD8+ sequences were merged in silico. A clone counted as expanded when the clone's frequency after treatment rose at least 2-fold relative to C1D1, and clones undetected at baseline were given a pseudocount of 0.5. Clones with 0 or 1 copy at C1D1 were defined as singleton clones, while clones with 2 or more copies were defined as non-singleton clones. Clones expanded in unsorted samples were annotated as CD4+, CD8+ or unknown by matching protein sequences in sorted samples from the same patient. Wilcoxon tests were applied to paired samples to test diversity changes from C1D1 to C4D1. TCRdb stores this immuneACCESS table with in-frame sequences only. Part of the clones is absent; in the studies checked, under half of the shortfall reflects unresolved V genes, and no reason is known for the rest. The D gene and trimming were derived from the DNA, and the V and J assignments and clone size from that table. The sample table contains about 60,000 clones; only one count was recorded for 90% to 95% of them. The ten most abundant clones make up around 8% of the sample.

The sample here was peripheral blood mononuclear cells (PBMCs), taken before the fourth cycle of nivolumab. This receptor was obtained from a human donor with classical Hodgkin lymphoma. This chain joins TRBV6-1 to TRBJ1-2; the D gene is not confidently resolved. The DNA sequence follows: TGTGCCAGCTTCTCGCCACTCTTTTATGGCTACACCTTC. It specifies CASFSPLFYGYTF.